This TCR beta chain was captured in a study of T-cell reconstitution after alpha-beta-depleted transplantation in children. Construction of the TCRbeta library involved unique molecular identifiers. TCRdb analysed the PCR reads with MiXCR anew, one entry per CDR3 protein. Of about 540,000 distinct CDR3 sequences listed, 18% are singletons. Germline V lookup: CDR1 SQVTM, CDR2 ANQGSEA. The germline V and J ends were trimmed by 5 bases and 6 bases, with 11 bases remaining between them. The CDR3 runs to 11 residues. This TCR came from a human donor who donated a stem cell graft to a child with acute lymphoblastic leukemia. The chain recombines TRBV29-1 with TRBJ2-7; no reliable D call. The starting material was PBMCs from the stem cell graft donor, obtained from the stem cell graft. The CDR3 DNA sequence: TGCAGCGTTATAGAGGCTACCGAGCAGTACTTC. This gives the protein CSVIEATEQYF.